The 8 T cell receptor beta chains given below trace back to one sample, sequenced in a study of T-cell reconstitution after alpha-beta-depleted transplantation in children. Researchers prepared the TCRbeta library using unique molecular identifiers, the study reports. Each CDR3 protein is one row after TCRdb ran MiXCR on the PCR reads. The sample holds 500,000 or so distinct CDR3 sequences, 9.5% to 12% seen once. Sequences were derived from PBMCs, mostly from graft donor cells, sampled 180 days after TCRalphabeta/CD19-depleted stem cell transplant. Every receptor here comes from a female patient aged 2-9 years who had a stem cell transplant for aplastic anemia, so the T cells may come from the graft donor.

This chain joins TRBV7-2 and TRBJ2-7, with D tentatively TRBD2 (6 bases). The CDR3 runs to 13 residues. Germline V gene sequence: CDR1 SGHTA, CDR2 FQGNSA. V shed 5 bases and J shed 6 bases, with 14 bases lying between them. The CDR3 DNA reads TGTGCCAGCAGCGGAAAAGCGGGTTCCGAGCAGTACTTC. This gives the protein CASSGKAGSEQYF.

This clonotype was counted a few times. This chain joins TRBV18 and TRBJ1-2, with a weak D call TRBD1 (6 bases). The CDR3 length is 15 residues. The germline V gene has CDR1 KGHSH and CDR2 LQKENI. Trimming took off 3 bases at V and 8 bases at J, with 19 bases between the two ends. This CDR3 is CASSPLKQGMGGYTF. The CDR3 bases are TGTGCCAGCTCACCGTTGAAACAGGGAATGGGGGGCTACACCTTC.

The CDR3 reads CASFRTFMGRGQPQHF. The CDR3 DNA is TGTGCCAGCTTTCGAACTTTTATGGGGCGGGGACAGCCCCAGCATTTT. The gene calls are TRBV3-1 and TRBJ1-5; possibly TRBD1 for D (5 bases). The CDR3 loop spans 16 amino acids. Trimming shortened V by 8 bases and J by 7 bases, and 24 bases separated the two germline ends. The V gene's germline CDR1 is LGHDT and CDR2 YNNKEL (reference sequence).

This clonotype was observed at least ten times. The chain joins TRBV5-1 to TRBJ2-7; 7 positions agree with TRBD2. Germline trimming cut 6 bases from V and 3 bases from J; bases unmatched to any gene: 6. CDR3 length: 13 amino acids. The germline gives CDR1 SGHRS, CDR2 YFSETQ. The CDR3 region is CASNREVGYEQYF. In DNA form, the CDR3 reads TGCGCCAGCAACCGGGAGGTGGGCTACGAGCAGTACTTC.

The rearrangement uses TRBV11-3 and TRBJ1-6; D is unclear. CDR3 length: 14 amino acids. Germline CDR1 SGHNT, CDR2 YENEEA. The germline V and J ends were trimmed by 9 bases and 0 bases, with 9 bases remaining between them. The DNA of the CDR3 is TGTGCCAGTGGGCGAAGCTCCTATAATTCACCCCTCCACTTT. Residues: CASGRSSYNSPLHF.

There are a few counts of this clonotype. In DNA form, the CDR3 reads TGTGCCAGCAGGCAGGGGGCTCAAGACAATCAGCCCCAGCATTTT. Translating it yields CASRQGAQDNQPQHF. The chain recombines TRBV12-3 or TRBV12-4 with TRBJ1-5; 8 nucleotides agree with TRBD1. The CDR3 loop spans 15 amino acids. V trimming: 6 bases; J trimming: 3 bases; junction bases outside the gene matches: 7.

This sequence joins TRBV28 and TRBJ1-2; D is ambiguous. V was cut by 7 bases and J by 0 bases, with 6 bases left in between. This CDR3 has 12 residues. The germline CDR1 and CDR2 sequences are MDHEN and SYDVKM. The CDR3 protein is CASMAANYGYTF. CDR3 nucleotides: TGTGCCAGCATGGCGGCTAACTATGGCTACACCTTC.

The chain employs TRBV20-1 and TRBJ2-7, with TRBD2 matching 7 bases. V lost 3 bases to trimming and J lost 7 bases; unmatched junction nucleotides: 12. The germline V gene has CDR1 DFQATT and CDR2 SNEGSKA (reference sequence). The CDR3 is 14 amino acids. This CDR3 reads CSAREASGTWEQYF. In nucleotides, the CDR3 is TGCAGTGCTAGGGAGGCTAGCGGCACATGGGAGCAGTACTTC.